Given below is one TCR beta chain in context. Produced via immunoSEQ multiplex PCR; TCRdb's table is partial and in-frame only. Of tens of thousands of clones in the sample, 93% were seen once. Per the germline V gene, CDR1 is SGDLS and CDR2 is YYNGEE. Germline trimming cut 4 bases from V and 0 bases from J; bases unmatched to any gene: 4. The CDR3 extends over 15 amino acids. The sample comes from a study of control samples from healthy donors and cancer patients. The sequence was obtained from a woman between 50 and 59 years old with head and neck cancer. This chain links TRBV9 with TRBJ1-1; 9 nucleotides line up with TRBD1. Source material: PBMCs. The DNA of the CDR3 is TGTGCCAGCAGCCGGACAGGGGATATGAACACTGAAGCTTTCTTT. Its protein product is CASSRTGDMNTEAFF.